The entry below gives a single T cell receptor beta chain sequence along with its context. V trimming: 4 bases; J trimming: 5 bases; junction bases outside the gene matches: 5. CDR3 length: 13 amino acids. Germline lookup yields CDR1 LGHNA and CDR2 YNFKEQ. These data come from a study of blood T cell repertoires in COVID-19. Clones were sequenced by immunoSEQ multiplex PCR, and TCRdb holds only the in-frame ones, with some missing. The data show 300,000 to 400,000 clones, 80% to 90% seen once. This clonotype originated in a man aged 18 to 29 who had recovered from COVID-19. The V gene is TRBV4-2, the J gene TRBJ2-7; 7 positions match TRBD1. The specimen sequenced was PBMCs or T cells enriched from blood (not recorded which). CDR3 region: CASSPNRGHEQYF. The CDR3 region has the DNA TGTGCCAGCAGCCCCAACAGGGGCCACGAGCAGTACTTC.